Shown below are 7 T cell receptor beta chains from a single sample sequenced in a study of STAT5B mutations in CD4+ large granular lymphocyte leukemia. TCRdb's table, derived via immunoSEQ multiplex PCR, lists solely in-frame clones and lacks some. In the table there are 35,000 to 40,000 clones, about 80% of which are singletons. Sequencing was carried out using CD4+ T cells from blood buffy coats. The receptors here all came from a human donor in good health.

The chain carries TRBV28 and TRBJ1-2; no clear D gene. V shed 3 bases and J shed 0 bases, with 8 bases lying between them. Germline CDR1 MDHEN, CDR2 SYDVKM. The CDR3 is made up of 14 amino acids. The CDR3 loop reads CASSFPGANYGYTF. CDR3 nucleotides: TGTGCCAGCAGTTTTCCCGGGGCTAACTATGGCTACACCTTC.

This chain uses TRBV4-1 with TRBJ2-5; weak D call: TRBD2 (6 bases). The germline gives CDR1 MGHRA, CDR2 YSYEKL. The CDR3 loop spans 15 amino acids. The V end was cut by 6 bases, the J end by 2 bases, with 16 bases between. The CDR3 DNA reads as TGCGCCAGCAGTCGCGGCGGGACGGGGCAAGAGACCCAGTACTTC. It is translated as CASSRGGTGQETQYF.

The V call is TRBV11-3, the J call TRBJ2-7, with D possibly TRBD2 on 5 matching bases. The CDR3 has 16 amino acids. Germline-derived CDR1 and CDR2 are SGHNT and YENEEA. The V end was cut by 1 base, the J end by 2 bases, with 15 bases between. The CDR3, as DNA: TGTGCCAGCAGCTTAGGTCTGTGGACTGCCACCTACGAGCAGTACTTC. Translated: CASSLGLWTATYEQYF.

The gene calls are TRBV2 and TRBJ2-3; the D gene is possibly TRBD2 (6 bases). Deletions cut 6 bases from V and 0 bases from J, with 10 bases between. This CDR3 region has 14 residues. CDR1 SNHLY and CDR2 FYNNEI come from the germline V gene. CDR3 loop: CASRGDFSTDTQYF. The CDR3 DNA sequence: TGTGCCAGCAGGGGGGACTTTAGCACAGATACGCAGTATTTT.

The V call is TRBV6-5, the J call TRBJ2-7; D may match TRBD1 or TRBD2 (5 bases each). This CDR3 comprises 15 residues. Germline V gives CDR1 MNHEY, CDR2 SVGAGI. V was trimmed by 2 bases and J by 5 bases, leaving 16 bases between them. The CDR3 loop reads CASSYNSANRHEQYF. The CDR3 DNA sequence: TGTGCCAGCAGTTACAATAGCGCGAACAGGCACGAGCAGTACTTC.

V is TRBV5-6 and J is TRBJ2-5; 11 bases fit TRBD1. The germline V gene has CDR1 SGHDT and CDR2 YYEEEE. This CDR3 comprises 14 residues. The V segment lost 4 bases and the J segment 5 bases; nucleotides outside the gene matches: 4. DNA for the CDR3: TGTGCCAGCAGCACGGGACAGGGGGGGGAGACCCAGTACTTC. Its protein is CASSTGQGGETQYF. Combining the CDR3 with reference TRBV5-6 and TRBJ2-5 gives the whole variable domain DAGVTQSPTHLIKTRGQQVTLRCSPKSGHDTVSWYQQALGQGPQFIFQYYEEEERQRGNFPDRFSGHQFPNYSSELNVNALLLGDSALYLCASSTGQGGETQYFGPGTRLLVL.

This chain uses TRBV18 with TRBJ2-3; 7 bases line up with TRBD2. The V gene end was trimmed by 3 bases and the J gene end by 6 bases; junction bases not matched to a gene: 9. The CDR3 extends over 15 amino acids. The germline gives CDR1 KGHSH, CDR2 LQKENI. For the CDR3, the DNA is TGTGCCAGCTCACCGAACCGAATTAGCGGGGATACGCAGTATTTT. Translated, it gives CASSPNRISGDTQYF.